Listed below are T cell receptor beta chains from one sample, sequenced in a study of blood T cell repertoires in COVID-19. Measured with immunoSEQ multiplex PCR; TCRdb has only the in-frame clones, and not every one. The top ten hold 13% to 15% of the sample, which has 85,000 to 130,000 clones, less than 85% seen once. The specimen was peripheral blood. These receptor sequences come from a woman aged 55-70 years with acute or convalescent COVID-19. Both conserved end residues are part of each CDR3. D genes are given only for firm matches.

J gene: TRBJ1-1; D gene: .; V gene: TRBV5-3; CDR3 DNA: TGTGCCAGAAGCCATACGGGACATCTCATGAACACTGAAGCTTTCTTT; CDR3 protein: CARSHTGHLMNTEAFF
J gene: TRBJ1-2; D gene: .; V gene: TRBV6-7; CDR3 DNA: TGTGCCAGCACGTCCCTCGAACAGTTTCCTAACTATGGCTACACCTTC; CDR3 protein: CASTSLEQFPNYGYTF
J gene: TRBJ1-2; D gene: .; V gene: TRBV5-6; CDR3 DNA: TGTGCCAGCAGCTTGGGGTCGGACAGTGCTAACTATGGCTACACCTTC; CDR3 protein: CASSLGSDSANYGYTF
J gene: TRBJ1-3; D gene: .; V gene: TRBV6-5; CDR3 DNA: TGTGCCAGCAGTTACTCGCAGGCTCCCGGAAACACCATATATTTT; CDR3 protein: CASSYSQAPGNTIYF
J gene: TRBJ2-2; D gene: .; V gene: TRBV28; CDR3 DNA: TGTGCCAGCAGTAGGCCACCAGGGTCGACCGGGGAGCTGTTTTTT; CDR3 protein: CASSRPPGSTGELFF
J gene: TRBJ1-2; D gene: .; V gene: TRBV7-3; CDR3 DNA: TGTGCCAGCAGCCCCGCCGTGGAGGGAGAGAACTATGGCTACACCTTC; CDR3 protein: CASSPAVEGENYGYTF
J gene: TRBJ1-5; D gene: .; V gene: TRBV6-6; CDR3 DNA: TGTGCCAGCAGTTCACAGGGTTACCAGCCCCAGCATTTT; CDR3 protein: CASSSQGYQPQHF
J gene: TRBJ1-3; D gene: .; V gene: TRBV7-2; CDR3 DNA: TGTGCCAGCAGCTTAGAAGGGGCCGAAGGAAACACCATATATTTT; CDR3 protein: CASSLEGAEGNTIYF
J gene: TRBJ2-1; D gene: .; V gene: TRBV27; CDR3 DNA: TGTGCCAGCAGAACCGGCTCGGCAGGAAACAATGAGCAGTTCTTC; CDR3 protein: CASRTGSAGNNEQFF
J gene: TRBJ2-1; D gene: TRBD2; V gene: TRBV5-1; CDR3 DNA: TGCGCCAGCAGCTTGGGCCTAGCGGTCTACAATGAGCAGTTCTTC; CDR3 protein: CASSLGLAVYNEQFF
J gene: TRBJ2-1; D gene: .; V gene: TRBV3-1/TRBV3-2; CDR3 DNA: TGTGCCAGCAGCCAGGTAACGACAGTTGGAGTGTGGGAAAAGAATGAGCAGTTCTTC; CDR3 protein: CASSQVTTVGVWEKNEQFF
J gene: TRBJ1-2; D gene: TRBD1; V gene: TRBV30; CDR3 DNA: TGTGCCTGGAGTGTTGGCAGGGGGTATGGCTACACCTTC; CDR3 protein: CAWSVGRGYGYTF
J gene: TRBJ1-2; D gene: .; V gene: TRBV30; CDR3 DNA: TGTGCCTGGAGTGCTCCAGGGTCGATCTATGGCTACACCTTC; CDR3 protein: CAWSAPGSIYGYTF
J gene: TRBJ2-1; D gene: TRBD2; V gene: TRBV3-1/TRBV3-2; CDR3 DNA: TGTGCCAGCAGCCAAGATCGGCGAAGCGGGGGGGCATACAATGAGCAGTTCTTC; CDR3 protein: CASSQDRRSGGAYNEQFF
J gene: TRBJ2-3; D gene: .; V gene: TRBV18; CDR3 DNA: TGTGCCAGCTCACCATCAACAGGTAGCACAGATACGCAGTATTTT; CDR3 protein: CASSPSTGSTDTQYF
J gene: TRBJ2-5; D gene: .; V gene: TRBV19; CDR3 DNA: TGTGCCAGTAGTTTTGGAGGGGTGGAAGAGACCCAGTACTTC; CDR3 protein: CASSFGGVEETQYF
J gene: TRBJ1-2; D gene: TRBD1; V gene: TRBV19; CDR3 DNA: TGTGCCAGTACCAAGGGACAGGGGCTAGTATTACGTGGCTACACCTTC; CDR3 protein: CASTKGQGLVLRGYTF
J gene: TRBJ2-1; D gene: TRBD2; V gene: TRBV29-1; CDR3 DNA: TGCAGCGTTGGGACTAGCGGGTACAATGAGCAGTTCTTC; CDR3 protein: CSVGTSGYNEQFF